These T cell receptor beta chains were read from a single sample in a study of blood T cell repertoires in COVID-19. Assay used: immunoSEQ multiplex PCR; TCRdb lists only in-frame clones, some missing. The sample comprises about 12,000 clones, about 71% of which are singletons, and about 6% rests with the top ten. The sequenced sample was peripheral blood. Receptors originate from a man in his sixties with COVID-19, enrolled during active disease. Both conserved end residues are part of each CDR3. The order of the fields is clone size, D gene, J gene, V gene, CDR3 DNA, CDR3 protein. The D gene is left open where the match is weak. Not every row has a clone size; where given, it reads once, few, many or a size class.

clone size: NA
D gene: TRBD1
J gene: TRBJ1-3
V gene: TRBV18
CDR3 DNA: TGTGCCAGCTCCCCCGGGACAGGGGGCCGGAACACCATATATTTT
CDR3 protein: CASSPGTGGRNTIYF

clone size: NA
D gene: TRBD2
J gene: TRBJ2-5
V gene: TRBV24-1
CDR3 DNA: TGCGCCACCAGTGCGGCCAGCGGGGATAAAGAGACCCAGTACTTC
CDR3 protein: CATSAASGDKETQYF

clone size: few
D gene: NA
J gene: TRBJ1-4
V gene: TRBV6-6
CDR3 DNA: TGTGCCAGCAGTTACAGTCCAGGGGCGGATGAAAAACTGTTTTTT
CDR3 protein: CASSYSPGADEKLFF

clone size: NA
D gene: NA
J gene: TRBJ2-1
V gene: TRBV15
CDR3 DNA: TGTGCCACCGGGTTGGGGAGAAACAATGAGCAGTTCTTC
CDR3 protein: CATGLGRNNEQFF

clone size: NA
D gene: NA
J gene: TRBJ1-2
V gene: TRBV30
CDR3 DNA: TGTGCCTGGAGTGTCAGGCGTGACTATGGCTACACCTTC
CDR3 protein: CAWSVRRDYGYTF

clone size: NA
D gene: NA
J gene: TRBJ1-2
V gene: TRBV3-1/TRBV3-2
CDR3 DNA: TGTGCCAGCAGCCGACAGATATATGGCTACACCTTC
CDR3 protein: CASSRQIYGYTF

clone size: NA
D gene: TRBD1
J gene: TRBJ1-5
V gene: TRBV28
CDR3 DNA: TGTGCCAGCAGTCCCTGGGAGGGACAGGGTAATCAGCCCCAGCATTTT
CDR3 protein: CASSPWEGQGNQPQHF

clone size: NA
D gene: TRBD1
J gene: TRBJ1-6
V gene: TRBV27
CDR3 DNA: TGTGCCAGCAGTTGGGACAGGGAGGCCTATCGCTATAATTCACCCCTCCACTTT
CDR3 protein: CASSWDREAYRYNSPLHF

clone size: once
D gene: NA
J gene: TRBJ1-2
V gene: TRBV9
CDR3 DNA: TGTGCCAGCAGCGTACAAATGATTGCAGGGCCCTATGGCTACACCTTC
CDR3 protein: CASSVQMIAGPYGYTF

clone size: once
D gene: TRBD2
J gene: TRBJ2-2
V gene: TRBV5-1
CDR3 DNA: TGCGCCAGCAGCTTGGCGCGCGGGGGGGCCGATGGCGGGGAGCTGTTTTTT
CDR3 protein: CASSLARGGADGGELFF

clone size: NA
D gene: NA
J gene: TRBJ1-2
V gene: TRBV24-1
CDR3 DNA: TGTGCCACCAGTCGGGGGAACTATGGCTACACCTTC
CDR3 protein: CATSRGNYGYTF

clone size: NA
D gene: NA
J gene: TRBJ2-2
V gene: TRBV5-6
CDR3 DNA: TGTGCCAGCAGCTTGGCCGTTAGCGGTAACACCGGGGAGCTGTTTTTT
CDR3 protein: CASSLAVSGNTGELFF

clone size: NA
D gene: NA
J gene: TRBJ1-2
V gene: TRBV19
CDR3 DNA: TGTGCCAGTAGTATGGGTCCGACAGCTCCCTATGGCTACACCTTC
CDR3 protein: CASSMGPTAPYGYTF

clone size: medium-sized
D gene: NA
J gene: TRBJ2-7
V gene: TRBV27
CDR3 DNA: TGTGCCAGCAGTTTCACGGGGGAGTCCTACGAGCAGTACTTC
CDR3 protein: CASSFTGESYEQYF

clone size: NA
D gene: TRBD2
J gene: TRBJ2-5
V gene: TRBV5-1
CDR3 DNA: TGCGCCAGCAATGACGTAGCGGGATACCAAGAGACCCAGTACTTC
CDR3 protein: CASNDVAGYQETQYF

clone size: NA
D gene: TRBD1
J gene: TRBJ1-2
V gene: TRBV6-2/TRBV6-3
CDR3 DNA: TGTGCCAGCAGTTCAGGGGGCTTGGATGGCTACACCTTC
CDR3 protein: CASSSGGLDGYTF

clone size: NA
D gene: NA
J gene: TRBJ2-7
V gene: TRBV6-5
CDR3 DNA: TGTGCCAGCAGTTACTCCCCGCCAGGGGAGCAGTACTTC
CDR3 protein: CASSYSPPGEQYF

clone size: NA
D gene: TRBD1
J gene: TRBJ1-2
V gene: TRBV27
CDR3 DNA: TGTGCCAGCAGTACGACAGGGGTGCTTGGCTACACCTTC
CDR3 protein: CASSTTGVLGYTF

clone size: NA
D gene: TRBD1
J gene: TRBJ1-1
V gene: TRBV10-3
CDR3 DNA: TGTGCCATCAGTGATCCTGACAGGGGGAACACTGAAGCTTTCTTT
CDR3 protein: CAISDPDRGNTEAFF

clone size: NA
D gene: NA
J gene: TRBJ1-2
V gene: TRBV5-4
CDR3 DNA: TGTGCCAGCAGCTTGGAGCGTAGCTATGGCTACACCTTC
CDR3 protein: CASSLERSYGYTF

clone size: NA
D gene: NA
J gene: TRBJ2-2
V gene: TRBV2
CDR3 DNA: TGTGCCAGCAGTTATGTCAGACTAAACACCGGGGAGCTGTTTTTT
CDR3 protein: CASSYVRLNTGELFF

clone size: NA
D gene: NA
J gene: TRBJ2-1
V gene: TRBV7-7
CDR3 DNA: TGTGCTAGCAGCCCGGAGGCACGGGGCTACAATGAGCAGTTCTTC
CDR3 protein: CASSPEARGYNEQFF

clone size: NA
D gene: TRBD1
J gene: TRBJ1-1
V gene: TRBV7-2
CDR3 DNA: TGTGCCAGCAGCTTAGAAGGGGGCGCGTACACTGAAGCTTTCTTT
CDR3 protein: CASSLEGGAYTEAFF

clone size: NA
D gene: NA
J gene: TRBJ2-7
V gene: TRBV4-2
CDR3 DNA: TGTGCCAGCAGCCAAGATCGGGGGACCTACGAGCAGTACTTC
CDR3 protein: CASSQDRGTYEQYF

clone size: NA
D gene: NA
J gene: TRBJ2-2
V gene: TRBV19
CDR3 DNA: TGTGCCAGTAGTATCCGGAGCGCAGTCACCGGGGAGCTGTTTTTT
CDR3 protein: CASSIRSAVTGELFF

clone size: NA
D gene: NA
J gene: TRBJ1-2
V gene: TRBV6-5
CDR3 DNA: TGTGCCAGCAGGGGCCTTCACGGGAACGGCTACACCTTC
CDR3 protein: CASRGLHGNGYTF

clone size: few
D gene: NA
J gene: TRBJ1-4
V gene: TRBV2
CDR3 DNA: TGTGCCAGCAGTTCGTCAAGGGAGGATGAAAAACTGTTTTTT
CDR3 protein: CASSSSREDEKLFF

clone size: NA
D gene: NA
J gene: TRBJ1-1
V gene: TRBV12-5
CDR3 DNA: TGTGCTAGTGGTTTAACCCGACTCTCTGAAGCTTTCTTT
CDR3 protein: CASGLTRLSEAFF

clone size: NA
D gene: NA
J gene: TRBJ1-1
V gene: TRBV5-1
CDR3 DNA: TGCGCCAGCAGCTTGGGCACAGAAGACACTGAAGCTTTCTTT
CDR3 protein: CASSLGTEDTEAFF

clone size: NA
D gene: NA
J gene: TRBJ1-5
V gene: TRBV6-5
CDR3 DNA: TGTGCCAGCAGTTTCGGGACATTGAGGAGCAATCAGCCCCAGCATTTT
CDR3 protein: CASSFGTLRSNQPQHF

clone size: NA
D gene: NA
J gene: TRBJ1-1
V gene: TRBV7-9
CDR3 DNA: TGTGCCAGCAGCCCCCCAAAAGTGCGCACTGAAGCTTTCTTT
CDR3 protein: CASSPPKVRTEAFF

clone size: NA
D gene: TRBD1
J gene: TRBJ2-3
V gene: TRBV29-1
CDR3 DNA: TGCAGCGCCTCAGGGGGTGAGGATACGCAGTATTTT
CDR3 protein: CSASGGEDTQYF

clone size: NA
D gene: TRBD2
J gene: TRBJ2-1
V gene: TRBV29-1
CDR3 DNA: TGCAGCGTTGTTTATCGAGCGGGAGGGCCGGATGAGCAGTTCTTC
CDR3 protein: CSVVYRAGGPDEQFF

clone size: NA
D gene: NA
J gene: TRBJ2-2
V gene: TRBV13
CDR3 DNA: TGTGCCAGCAGCCCCTGGGGTAGCGGCACCGGGGAGCTGTTTTTT
CDR3 protein: CASSPWGSGTGELFF

clone size: NA
D gene: TRBD1
J gene: TRBJ2-3
V gene: TRBV27
CDR3 DNA: TGTGCCAGCTCACGTAGGACAGGGGTCGATACGCAGTATTTT
CDR3 protein: CASSRRTGVDTQYF

clone size: few
D gene: NA
J gene: TRBJ1-6
V gene: TRBV27
CDR3 DNA: TGTGCCAGCAGTTTATTCCTCTATAATTCACCCCTCCACTTT
CDR3 protein: CASSLFLYNSPLHF

clone size: NA
D gene: TRBD1
J gene: TRBJ2-1
V gene: TRBV6-2/TRBV6-3
CDR3 DNA: TGTGCCAGCAGTTACTCCAACAGGGGTCGGCTCTTC
CDR3 protein: CASSYSNRGRLF

clone size: NA
D gene: TRBD2
J gene: TRBJ2-7
V gene: TRBV4-2
CDR3 DNA: TGTGCCAGCAGCCCCATAGGGGCGGGGGAATCCTACGAGCAGTACTTC
CDR3 protein: CASSPIGAGESYEQYF

clone size: NA
D gene: TRBD1
J gene: TRBJ1-6
V gene: TRBV5-5
CDR3 DNA: TGTGCCAGCAGCTCGCGGGGACAGTTCAATTCACCCCTCCACTTT
CDR3 protein: CASSSRGQFNSPLHF

clone size: NA
D gene: TRBD2
J gene: TRBJ2-1
V gene: TRBV9
CDR3 DNA: TGTGCCAGCACCGTCGGACTAGCGGTAGGCAATGAGCAGTTCTTC
CDR3 protein: CASTVGLAVGNEQFF

clone size: NA
D gene: NA
J gene: TRBJ1-1
V gene: TRBV9
CDR3 DNA: TGTGCCAGCAGCGTTAGCCCGGGAGGAAGGAACACTGAAGCTTTCTTT
CDR3 protein: CASSVSPGGRNTEAFF

clone size: NA
D gene: TRBD1
J gene: TRBJ2-2
V gene: TRBV5-5
CDR3 DNA: TGTGCCAGCAGCCGACAGGGGGCGGACACCGGGGAGCTGTTTTTT
CDR3 protein: CASSRQGADTGELFF

clone size: NA
D gene: TRBD1
J gene: TRBJ2-7
V gene: TRBV10-2
CDR3 DNA: TGCGCCAGCCACCAGGGACAGGGAAACTACGAGCAGTACTTC
CDR3 protein: CASHQGQGNYEQYF

clone size: NA
D gene: NA
J gene: TRBJ2-1
V gene: TRBV19
CDR3 DNA: TGTGCCAGTAGTATTGTAGCGCACTACAATGAGCAGTTCTTC
CDR3 protein: CASSIVAHYNEQFF

clone size: NA
D gene: NA
J gene: TRBJ2-3
V gene: TRBV30
CDR3 DNA: TGTGCCTGGAGTCGGGTAGATACGCAGTATTTT
CDR3 protein: CAWSRVDTQYF

clone size: few
D gene: TRBD2
J gene: TRBJ2-1
V gene: TRBV19
CDR3 DNA: TGTGCCAGTATTCCAACCGGGACTAGCGGGGGGTTTGAGCAGTTCTTC
CDR3 protein: CASIPTGTSGGFEQFF

clone size: NA
D gene: NA
J gene: TRBJ2-1
V gene: TRBV6-5
CDR3 DNA: TGTGCCAGCAGTTACTCCAGGGGAGACAATGAGCAGTTCTTC
CDR3 protein: CASSYSRGDNEQFF

clone size: few
D gene: TRBD2
J gene: TRBJ2-5
V gene: TRBV7-8
CDR3 DNA: TGTGCCAGCAGCTTCCTAGCGGGCCTCCAAGAGACCCAGTACTTC
CDR3 protein: CASSFLAGLQETQYF

clone size: NA
D gene: TRBD1
J gene: TRBJ1-6
V gene: TRBV11-3
CDR3 DNA: TGTGCCAGCAGCGGTAGGGGGGACAGGGATTCACCCCTCCACTTT
CDR3 protein: CASSGRGDRDSPLHF

clone size: NA
D gene: TRBD1
J gene: TRBJ1-2
V gene: TRBV13
CDR3 DNA: TGTGCCAGCAGCTTCGGACAGGTGCGGGACTATGGCTACACCTTC
CDR3 protein: CASSFGQVRDYGYTF

clone size: NA
D gene: NA
J gene: TRBJ1-2
V gene: TRBV5-4
CDR3 DNA: TGTGCCAGCAGCTCCGCCGGGGGTGGGCAGGGCTATGGCTACACCTTC
CDR3 protein: CASSSAGGGQGYGYTF

clone size: few
D gene: NA
J gene: TRBJ2-1
V gene: TRBV5-1
CDR3 DNA: TGCGCCAGCAGCTTGGCCGCGCACAATGAGCAGTTCTTC
CDR3 protein: CASSLAAHNEQFF

clone size: NA
D gene: NA
J gene: TRBJ2-5
V gene: TRBV6-5
CDR3 DNA: TGTGCCAGCAGTCCACGCCGGGAAGAGACCCAGTACTTC
CDR3 protein: CASSPRREETQYF

clone size: NA
D gene: NA
J gene: TRBJ1-1
V gene: TRBV9
CDR3 DNA: TGTGCCAGCAGCGTTGGGGTGGGGGCACCTGAAGCTTTCTTT
CDR3 protein: CASSVGVGAPEAFF

clone size: NA
D gene: NA
J gene: TRBJ1-1
V gene: TRBV27
CDR3 DNA: TGTGCCAGCAGTTGGGCGGGGTGGGGGAACACTGAAGCTTTCTTT
CDR3 protein: CASSWAGWGNTEAFF

clone size: NA
D gene: TRBD1
J gene: TRBJ2-3
V gene: TRBV2
CDR3 DNA: TGTGCCAGCAGTGAGGGACAGGGTGGGACAGATACGCAGTATTTT
CDR3 protein: CASSEGQGGTDTQYF

clone size: once
D gene: NA
J gene: TRBJ1-2
V gene: TRBV7-2
CDR3 DNA: TGTGCCAGCAGCTTACGCCGGGACACAAACTATGGCTACACCTTC
CDR3 protein: CASSLRRDTNYGYTF

clone size: NA
D gene: NA
J gene: TRBJ2-5
V gene: TRBV5-1
CDR3 DNA: TGCGCCAGCAGCTTAACAGGGTTCCAAGAGACCCAGTACTTC
CDR3 protein: CASSLTGFQETQYF

clone size: NA
D gene: TRBD1
J gene: TRBJ2-2
V gene: TRBV5-1
CDR3 DNA: TGCGCCAGCAGCTTGTCAGGGGGCCGGGAGCTGTTTTTT
CDR3 protein: CASSLSGGRELFF

clone size: NA
D gene: TRBD1
J gene: TRBJ1-2
V gene: TRBV28
CDR3 DNA: TGTGCCACCAACAGGGGGTTCTATGGCTACACCTTC
CDR3 protein: CATNRGFYGYTF